One and the same sample provided the 8 T cell receptor beta chains below, sequenced in a study of cytomegalovirus exposure and HLA in healthy donors. The PCR was carried out with 60 Vbeta primers and 13 Jbeta primers. This table comes from immunoSEQ multiplex PCR, and its TCRdb copy is limited to in-frame clones, with some not included. The sample holds roughly 160,000 clones, less than 85% seen once. The sequencing sample was made of PBMCs. The receptors were gathered from a man between 60 and 75 years old in good health and CMV-seronegative.

Only one count was recorded for this clone. The V gene is TRBV30, the J gene TRBJ2-3; 9 nucleotides align to TRBD2. The CDR3 has 16 residues. Germline CDR1 is GTSNPN and CDR2 is SVGIG (reference sequence). V shed 2 bases, J shed 5 bases, and the junction held 11 bases outside the gene matches. The CDR3 reads CAWSSPGRGGGDTQYF. CDR3 nucleotides: TGTGCCTGGAGTTCGCCCGGGCGGGGGGGCGGAGATACGCAGTATTTT.

The chain combines TRBV7-9 with TRBJ2-3, with 11 bases identical to TRBD2. The ends lost 6 bases at V and 6 bases at J; junction bases unmatched: 5. The CDR3 runs to 14 residues. The germline CDR1 and CDR2 sequences are SEHNR and FQNEAQ (reference sequence). The CDR3 DNA reads TGTGCCAGCAGTAATAGCGGGGGGGCGGATACGCAGTATTTT. Its translation is CASSNSGGADTQYF.

The sample holds a few counts of this clone. The CDR3 here is CASSLEWAGHETQYF. CDR3 coding DNA: TGTGCCAGCAGCTTAGAGTGGGCAGGGCACGAGACCCAGTACTTC. The rearrangement joins TRBV7-7 to TRBJ2-5; D might be TRBD1 (5 bases). Germline lookup yields CDR1 SSHAT and CDR2 FNYEAQ (reference sequence). V dropped 1 base and J dropped 5 bases, with 14 bases sitting between them. The CDR3 totals 15 residues. Together with reference TRBV7-7 and TRBJ2-5, the CDR3 gives the full variable domain: GAGVSQSPRYKVTKRGQDVTLRCDPISSHATLYWYQQALGQGPEFLTYFNYEAQPDKSGLPSDRFSAERPEGSISTLTIQRTEQRDSAMYRCASSLEWAGHETQYFGPGTRLLVL.

This chain links TRBV27 with TRBJ2-1; 7 bases fit TRBD1. V trimming: 3 bases; J trimming: 3 bases; junction bases outside the gene matches: 2. CDR3 length: 14 residues. The V gene's germline CDR1 is MNHEY and CDR2 SMNVEV (reference sequence). This chain's CDR3 is CASSLDRIYNEQFF. DNA of the CDR3: TGTGCCAGCAGTTTGGACAGGATCTACAATGAGCAGTTCTTC.

The genes are TRBV7-9 and TRBJ2-3, with D possibly being TRBD1 (6 bases). CDR1 SEHNR and CDR2 FQNEAQ come from the germline V gene (reference sequence). This CDR3 region has 15 residues. Trimming shortened V by 1 base and J by 11 bases, and 19 bases separated the two germline ends. The CDR3 DNA reads TGTGCCAGCAGCTTAGGCGTGGGGGCCCAAGGAGGGCAGTATTTT. Protein sequence: CASSLGVGAQGGQYF.

The rearrangement links TRBV19 to TRBJ2-3; TRBD2 aligns across 10 bases. The CDR3 has 16 residues. The V segment lost 3 bases and the J segment 2 bases; nucleotides outside the gene matches: 5. Germline CDR1 is LNHDA and CDR2 is SQIVND (reference sequence). The DNA for the CDR3 is TGTGCCAGTAGTATTAATAGCGGGGGGCCCACAGATACGCAGTATTTT. It is translated as CASSINSGGPTDTQYF.

This clone showed up just a few times. The V gene is TRBV7-9, the J gene TRBJ2-7, with D possibly being TRBD2 (5 bases). There are 13 residues in the CDR3. V was shortened by 1 base and J by 7 bases, with 11 bases between the two germline ends. The V gene's germline CDR1 is SEHNR and CDR2 FQNEAQ (reference sequence). CDR3: CASSLGLGSEQYF. The CDR3 nucleotides are TGTGCCAGCAGCTTAGGCTTGGGGAGTGAGCAGTACTTC. The full variable domain, rest sourced from reference TRBV7-9 and TRBJ2-7, is DTGVSQNPRHKITKRGQNVTFRCDPISEHNRLYWYRQTLGQGPEFLTYFQNEAQLEKSRLLSDRFSAERPKGSFSTLEIQRTEQGDSAMYLCASSLGLGSEQYFGPGTRLTVT.

This clone was counted only a few times. The rearrangement joins TRBV9 to TRBJ2-2; 7 bases map to TRBD2. V shed 3 bases, J shed 0 bases, and the junction held 5 bases outside the gene matches. Germline V gene lookup returns CDR1 SGDLS and CDR2 YYNGEE. The CDR3 has 16 amino acids. The CDR3 sequence is CASSGGRGPNTGELFF. The DNA for the CDR3 is TGTGCCAGCAGCGGGGGGAGGGGCCCGAACACCGGGGAGCTGTTTTTT.